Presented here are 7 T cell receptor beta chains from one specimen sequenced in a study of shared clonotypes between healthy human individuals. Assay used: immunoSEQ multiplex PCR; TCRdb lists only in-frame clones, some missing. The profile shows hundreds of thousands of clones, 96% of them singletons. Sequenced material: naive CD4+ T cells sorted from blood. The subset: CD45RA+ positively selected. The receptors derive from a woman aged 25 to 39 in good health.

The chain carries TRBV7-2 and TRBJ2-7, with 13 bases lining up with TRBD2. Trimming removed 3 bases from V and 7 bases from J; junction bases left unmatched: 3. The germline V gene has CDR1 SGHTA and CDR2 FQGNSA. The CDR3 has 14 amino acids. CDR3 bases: TGTGCCAGCAGCTTGGGACTAGCGGGAAGTGAGCAGTACTTC. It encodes CASSLGLAGSEQYF.

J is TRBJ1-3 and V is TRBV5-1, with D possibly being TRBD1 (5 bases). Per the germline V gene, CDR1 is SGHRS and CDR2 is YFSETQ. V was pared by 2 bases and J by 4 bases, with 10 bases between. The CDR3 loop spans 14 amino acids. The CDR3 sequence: CASSFGTEGNTIYF. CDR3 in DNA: TGCGCCAGCAGCTTTGGGACGGAGGGAAACACCATATATTTT.

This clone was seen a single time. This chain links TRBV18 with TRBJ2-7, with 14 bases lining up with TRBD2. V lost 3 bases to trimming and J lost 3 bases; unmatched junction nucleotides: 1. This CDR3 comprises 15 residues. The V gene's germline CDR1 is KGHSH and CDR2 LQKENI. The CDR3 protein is CASSPGLAGVYEQYF. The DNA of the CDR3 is TGTGCCAGCTCACCGGGACTAGCGGGAGTCTACGAGCAGTACTTC.

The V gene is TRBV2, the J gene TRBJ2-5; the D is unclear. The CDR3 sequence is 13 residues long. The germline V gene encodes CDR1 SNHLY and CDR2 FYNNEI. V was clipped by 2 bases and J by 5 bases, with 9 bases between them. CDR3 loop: CASSELSVETQYF. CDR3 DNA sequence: TGTGCCAGCAGTGAACTTTCCGTGGAGACCCAGTACTTC.

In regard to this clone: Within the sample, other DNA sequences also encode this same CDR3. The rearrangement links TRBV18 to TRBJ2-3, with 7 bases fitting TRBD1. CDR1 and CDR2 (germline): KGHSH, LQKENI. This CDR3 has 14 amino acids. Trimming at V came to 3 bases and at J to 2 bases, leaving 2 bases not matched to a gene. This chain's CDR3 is CASSPDRATDTQYF. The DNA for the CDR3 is TGTGCCAGCTCACCCGACAGGGCCACAGATACGCAGTATTTT.

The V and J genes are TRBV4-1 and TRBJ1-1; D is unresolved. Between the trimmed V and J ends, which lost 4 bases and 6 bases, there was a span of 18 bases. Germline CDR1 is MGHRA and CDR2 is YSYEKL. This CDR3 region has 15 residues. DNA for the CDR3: TGCGCCAGCAGCCCACGGCCGTTAGGAGCCCCTGAAGCTTTCTTT. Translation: CASSPRPLGAPEAFF.

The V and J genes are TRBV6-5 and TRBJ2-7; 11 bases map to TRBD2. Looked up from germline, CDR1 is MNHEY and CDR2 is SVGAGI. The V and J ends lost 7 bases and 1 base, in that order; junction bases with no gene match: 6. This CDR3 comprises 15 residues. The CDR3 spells CASKGLADTSYEQYF. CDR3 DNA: TGTGCCAGCAAGGGACTAGCGGATACATCCTACGAGCAGTACTTC.